The sequence of this T cell receptor (beta chain) was determined in a study of T-cell memory formation after mild COVID-19. Regarding the study as a whole: Day 15 to 85 contractors were CD4/CD8 balanced; later expanders leaned CD4+.

CDR3 length: 15 residues. Germline V lookup: CDR1 SGHTA, CDR2 FQGNSA. The V gene end was trimmed by 5 bases and the J gene end by 4 bases; junction bases not matched to a gene: 8. From 5'RACE with constant-segment primers came TCR alpha and TCR beta cDNA libraries that carried sample barcodes and UMIs. TCRdb analysed the 5' RACE reads with MiXCR anew, one entry per CDR3 protein. The repertoire holds 350,000 or so distinct CDR3 sequences, with roughly 13% as singletons. Only one count was recorded for this clonotype. Its antigen is unidentified. The sample comprised PBMCs or a T cell subset sorted from them (not recorded which). The chain carries TRBV7-2 and TRBJ1-1, with 9 bases that match TRBD1. The clonotype was recovered from a man younger than 35 who had mild COVID-19 (a few samples of this study predate the infection). Cell type and time point are not known. The CDR3 nucleotides read TGTGCCAGCAGCCCTCGGACAGGGGACACCACTGAAGCTTTCTTT. Its translation: CASSPRTGDTTEAFF. The entire variable domain, with the rest obtained from reference TRBV7-2 and TRBJ1-1, is as follows: GAGVSQSPSNKVTEKGKDVELRCDPISGHTALYWYRQSLGQGLEFLIYFQGNSAPDKSGLPSDRFSAERTGGSVSTLTIQRTQQEDSAVYLCASSPRTGDTTEAFFGQGTRLTVV.